What follows are 12 T cell receptor beta chains derived from one specimen sequenced in a study of T cell repertoires in cytomegalovirus infection. TCRdb independently ran MiXCR on the reads; one entry per CDR3 protein. Of 310,000 or so distinct CDR3 sequences detected, roughly 24% appear once; the ten largest clones hold 14%. Sequenced input: PBMCs. Every receptor here comes from a human donor in good health (CMV status not recorded). Some clones in this sample may be carry-over from other donors' samples.

V gene TRBV5-5 combines with J gene TRBJ1-2; D possibly corresponds to TRBD1 (6 bases). CDR1 and CDR2 (germline): SGHKS, YYEKEE (reference sequence). The CDR3 consists of 14 residues. Trimming stripped 2 bases from V and 3 bases from J, with 11 bases between. Here the CDR3 reads CASSFGQPDYGYTF. In DNA form, the CDR3 reads TGTGCCAGCAGCTTTGGACAGCCTGACTATGGCTACACCTTC.

This clonotype was recorded a few times. The chain links TRBV12-3 or TRBV12-4 to TRBJ2-7; 8 bases agree with TRBD2. The CDR3 runs 15 residues. Trimming took 5 bases from V and 4 from J; bases not matched to a gene: 10. The CDR3 DNA reads TGTGCCAGCAGTCCCGGGGCGGGAGGACTATACGAGCAGTACTTC. Translating it yields CASSPGAGGLYEQYF.

At least ten counts were recorded for this clonotype. V is TRBV7-3 and J is TRBJ2-3; D is possibly TRBD1 (6 bases). This CDR3 is 14 amino acids long. Germline V gives CDR1 SGHTA, CDR2 FQGTGA. With 8 bases removed from V and 4 bases from J, the gap between germline ends came to 16 bases. The CDR3 loop is CASARDNQADTQYF. The CDR3, as DNA: TGTGCCAGCGCTCGGGACAACCAGGCAGATACGCAGTATTTT.

This clonotype was observed a handful of times. The chain joins TRBV20-1 to TRBJ2-1; possibly TRBD1 for D (6 bases). The CDR3 loop spans 16 amino acids. V was pared by 3 bases and J by 6 bases, with 21 bases between. Germline V gives CDR1 DFQATT, CDR2 SNEGSKA (reference sequence). The CDR3 sequence: CSARDPRGGVVNEQFF. The CDR3, as DNA: TGCAGTGCTAGGGACCCCAGGGGCGGCGTAGTCAATGAGCAGTTCTTC.

V usage is TRBV5-5 and J usage is TRBJ1-2; D not certain. The CDR3 covers 12 residues. Trimming removed 1 base at V and 9 bases at J, with 10 bases between. The germline CDR1 and CDR2 sequences are SGHKS and YYEKEE (reference sequence). Written as DNA, the CDR3 is TGTGCCAGCAGCTTGTTGGCAGAACGCTACACCTTC. Translated: CASSLLAERYTF.

This clonotype showed up just a few times. The chain combines TRBV28 with TRBJ1-1, with D possibly TRBD1 on 6 matching bases. Germline V gives CDR1 MDHEN, CDR2 SYDVKM. V lost 5 bases and J 1 base, leaving 14 bases between the germline ends. This CDR3 contains 15 residues. CDR3 protein: CASSANRDKNTEAFF. CDR3 nucleotide sequence: TGTGCCAGCAGTGCCAACCGGGACAAGAACACTGAAGCTTTCTTT.

This clonotype has a handful of counts. V and J are TRBV2 and TRBJ2-1; TRBD2 aligns across 13 bases. The CDR3 has 15 residues. V lost 4 bases and J lost 7; bases outside the gene matches: 4. CDR1 is SNHLY and CDR2 is FYNNEI in the germline V gene. The CDR3 sequence: CASSAGTSGANEQFF. CDR3 nucleotides: TGTGCCAGCAGTGCCGGGACTAGCGGGGCTAATGAGCAGTTCTTC.

The chain combines TRBV29-1 with TRBJ2-7, with 9 bases aligning to TRBD1. With V trimmed by 8 bases and J by 6 bases, 14 bases remained unmatched. The CDR3 consists of 14 residues. Germline CDR1 and CDR2: SQVTM and ANQGSEA. CDR3 amino acids: CSLSEGQGRCEQYF. The CDR3 nucleotides read TGCAGCCTCTCCGAGGGACAGGGAAGGTGCGAGCAGTACTTC.

J is TRBJ2-7 and V is TRBV6-1, with TRBD1 matching over 11 bases. This CDR3 is 16 amino acids long. Germline V gene sequence: CDR1 MNHNS, CDR2 SASEGT. With V trimmed by 6 bases and J by 5 bases, 12 bases remained unmatched. DNA of the CDR3: TGTGCCAGCAGAGACCGGACAGGGGGCCGAAGGGACGAGCAGTACTTC. It yields the protein CASRDRTGGRRDEQYF.

The J gene is TRBJ2-5, the V gene TRBV5-1, with D uncertain. The CDR3 is 14 amino acids. Looked up from germline, CDR1 is SGHRS and CDR2 is YFSETQ. With 1 base removed from V and 2 bases from J, the gap between germline ends came to 9 bases. CDR3 DNA: TGCGCCAGCAGCTTGCAGCTAGGACAAGAGACCCAGTACTTC. Encoded protein: CASSLQLGQETQYF.

This clonotype has ten or more counts. The chain combines TRBV7-8 with TRBJ2-1; 11 positions match TRBD2. From germline, CDR1 is SGHVS and CDR2 FQNEAQ. The V segment lost 5 bases and the J segment 4 bases; nucleotides outside the gene matches: 10. This CDR3 comprises 17 residues. CDR3 amino acids: CASSPLDLAGGYNEQFF. CDR3 nucleotide sequence: TGTGCCAGCAGCCCCCTGGATTTAGCGGGGGGGTACAATGAGCAGTTCTTC.

The chain links TRBV20-1 to TRBJ1-5; D is perhaps TRBD1 (6 bases). The germline V gene has CDR1 DFQATT and CDR2 SNEGSKA (reference sequence). V lost 3 bases to trimming and J lost 0 bases, with 12 bases between them. The CDR3 is made up of 15 amino acids. In DNA form, the CDR3 reads TGCAGTGCTAGGCGACAGGACTATAGCAATCAGCCCCAGCATTTT. Translating gives CSARRQDYSNQPQHF.